This T cell receptor beta chain was found in a study of Graves' ophthalmopathy and Graves' hyperthyroidism. Patients were excluded if they had other autoimmune diseases or uncontrolled infections, and likewise if pregnancy or lactation applied. For repertoire sequencing, the TCR beta CDR3 regions were amplified from RNA transcripts. Second-round multiplex PCR came after a first-round RT-PCR that employed HTBI primers. TCRdb re-called the multiplex PCR reads through MiXCR, storing one row per CDR3 protein. The data contain over a million distinct CDR3 sequences, around a third of them singletons. This clonotype came up a few times. V gave up 11 bases and J gave up 4 bases; unmatched junction bases: 6. This CDR3 comprises 13 residues. Germline values: CDR1 SNHLY, CDR2 FYNNEI.

The receptor comes from an adult man with Graves' hyperthyroidism. Sequenced: peripheral blood or thyroid tissue (not recorded which). This chain connects TRBV2 to TRBJ2-5; TRBD2 agrees at 11 bases. The DNA for the CDR3 is TGTGCCGGTAGCGGGAGGGCCGGAGAGACCCAGTACTTC. This translates into CAGSGRAGETQYF.